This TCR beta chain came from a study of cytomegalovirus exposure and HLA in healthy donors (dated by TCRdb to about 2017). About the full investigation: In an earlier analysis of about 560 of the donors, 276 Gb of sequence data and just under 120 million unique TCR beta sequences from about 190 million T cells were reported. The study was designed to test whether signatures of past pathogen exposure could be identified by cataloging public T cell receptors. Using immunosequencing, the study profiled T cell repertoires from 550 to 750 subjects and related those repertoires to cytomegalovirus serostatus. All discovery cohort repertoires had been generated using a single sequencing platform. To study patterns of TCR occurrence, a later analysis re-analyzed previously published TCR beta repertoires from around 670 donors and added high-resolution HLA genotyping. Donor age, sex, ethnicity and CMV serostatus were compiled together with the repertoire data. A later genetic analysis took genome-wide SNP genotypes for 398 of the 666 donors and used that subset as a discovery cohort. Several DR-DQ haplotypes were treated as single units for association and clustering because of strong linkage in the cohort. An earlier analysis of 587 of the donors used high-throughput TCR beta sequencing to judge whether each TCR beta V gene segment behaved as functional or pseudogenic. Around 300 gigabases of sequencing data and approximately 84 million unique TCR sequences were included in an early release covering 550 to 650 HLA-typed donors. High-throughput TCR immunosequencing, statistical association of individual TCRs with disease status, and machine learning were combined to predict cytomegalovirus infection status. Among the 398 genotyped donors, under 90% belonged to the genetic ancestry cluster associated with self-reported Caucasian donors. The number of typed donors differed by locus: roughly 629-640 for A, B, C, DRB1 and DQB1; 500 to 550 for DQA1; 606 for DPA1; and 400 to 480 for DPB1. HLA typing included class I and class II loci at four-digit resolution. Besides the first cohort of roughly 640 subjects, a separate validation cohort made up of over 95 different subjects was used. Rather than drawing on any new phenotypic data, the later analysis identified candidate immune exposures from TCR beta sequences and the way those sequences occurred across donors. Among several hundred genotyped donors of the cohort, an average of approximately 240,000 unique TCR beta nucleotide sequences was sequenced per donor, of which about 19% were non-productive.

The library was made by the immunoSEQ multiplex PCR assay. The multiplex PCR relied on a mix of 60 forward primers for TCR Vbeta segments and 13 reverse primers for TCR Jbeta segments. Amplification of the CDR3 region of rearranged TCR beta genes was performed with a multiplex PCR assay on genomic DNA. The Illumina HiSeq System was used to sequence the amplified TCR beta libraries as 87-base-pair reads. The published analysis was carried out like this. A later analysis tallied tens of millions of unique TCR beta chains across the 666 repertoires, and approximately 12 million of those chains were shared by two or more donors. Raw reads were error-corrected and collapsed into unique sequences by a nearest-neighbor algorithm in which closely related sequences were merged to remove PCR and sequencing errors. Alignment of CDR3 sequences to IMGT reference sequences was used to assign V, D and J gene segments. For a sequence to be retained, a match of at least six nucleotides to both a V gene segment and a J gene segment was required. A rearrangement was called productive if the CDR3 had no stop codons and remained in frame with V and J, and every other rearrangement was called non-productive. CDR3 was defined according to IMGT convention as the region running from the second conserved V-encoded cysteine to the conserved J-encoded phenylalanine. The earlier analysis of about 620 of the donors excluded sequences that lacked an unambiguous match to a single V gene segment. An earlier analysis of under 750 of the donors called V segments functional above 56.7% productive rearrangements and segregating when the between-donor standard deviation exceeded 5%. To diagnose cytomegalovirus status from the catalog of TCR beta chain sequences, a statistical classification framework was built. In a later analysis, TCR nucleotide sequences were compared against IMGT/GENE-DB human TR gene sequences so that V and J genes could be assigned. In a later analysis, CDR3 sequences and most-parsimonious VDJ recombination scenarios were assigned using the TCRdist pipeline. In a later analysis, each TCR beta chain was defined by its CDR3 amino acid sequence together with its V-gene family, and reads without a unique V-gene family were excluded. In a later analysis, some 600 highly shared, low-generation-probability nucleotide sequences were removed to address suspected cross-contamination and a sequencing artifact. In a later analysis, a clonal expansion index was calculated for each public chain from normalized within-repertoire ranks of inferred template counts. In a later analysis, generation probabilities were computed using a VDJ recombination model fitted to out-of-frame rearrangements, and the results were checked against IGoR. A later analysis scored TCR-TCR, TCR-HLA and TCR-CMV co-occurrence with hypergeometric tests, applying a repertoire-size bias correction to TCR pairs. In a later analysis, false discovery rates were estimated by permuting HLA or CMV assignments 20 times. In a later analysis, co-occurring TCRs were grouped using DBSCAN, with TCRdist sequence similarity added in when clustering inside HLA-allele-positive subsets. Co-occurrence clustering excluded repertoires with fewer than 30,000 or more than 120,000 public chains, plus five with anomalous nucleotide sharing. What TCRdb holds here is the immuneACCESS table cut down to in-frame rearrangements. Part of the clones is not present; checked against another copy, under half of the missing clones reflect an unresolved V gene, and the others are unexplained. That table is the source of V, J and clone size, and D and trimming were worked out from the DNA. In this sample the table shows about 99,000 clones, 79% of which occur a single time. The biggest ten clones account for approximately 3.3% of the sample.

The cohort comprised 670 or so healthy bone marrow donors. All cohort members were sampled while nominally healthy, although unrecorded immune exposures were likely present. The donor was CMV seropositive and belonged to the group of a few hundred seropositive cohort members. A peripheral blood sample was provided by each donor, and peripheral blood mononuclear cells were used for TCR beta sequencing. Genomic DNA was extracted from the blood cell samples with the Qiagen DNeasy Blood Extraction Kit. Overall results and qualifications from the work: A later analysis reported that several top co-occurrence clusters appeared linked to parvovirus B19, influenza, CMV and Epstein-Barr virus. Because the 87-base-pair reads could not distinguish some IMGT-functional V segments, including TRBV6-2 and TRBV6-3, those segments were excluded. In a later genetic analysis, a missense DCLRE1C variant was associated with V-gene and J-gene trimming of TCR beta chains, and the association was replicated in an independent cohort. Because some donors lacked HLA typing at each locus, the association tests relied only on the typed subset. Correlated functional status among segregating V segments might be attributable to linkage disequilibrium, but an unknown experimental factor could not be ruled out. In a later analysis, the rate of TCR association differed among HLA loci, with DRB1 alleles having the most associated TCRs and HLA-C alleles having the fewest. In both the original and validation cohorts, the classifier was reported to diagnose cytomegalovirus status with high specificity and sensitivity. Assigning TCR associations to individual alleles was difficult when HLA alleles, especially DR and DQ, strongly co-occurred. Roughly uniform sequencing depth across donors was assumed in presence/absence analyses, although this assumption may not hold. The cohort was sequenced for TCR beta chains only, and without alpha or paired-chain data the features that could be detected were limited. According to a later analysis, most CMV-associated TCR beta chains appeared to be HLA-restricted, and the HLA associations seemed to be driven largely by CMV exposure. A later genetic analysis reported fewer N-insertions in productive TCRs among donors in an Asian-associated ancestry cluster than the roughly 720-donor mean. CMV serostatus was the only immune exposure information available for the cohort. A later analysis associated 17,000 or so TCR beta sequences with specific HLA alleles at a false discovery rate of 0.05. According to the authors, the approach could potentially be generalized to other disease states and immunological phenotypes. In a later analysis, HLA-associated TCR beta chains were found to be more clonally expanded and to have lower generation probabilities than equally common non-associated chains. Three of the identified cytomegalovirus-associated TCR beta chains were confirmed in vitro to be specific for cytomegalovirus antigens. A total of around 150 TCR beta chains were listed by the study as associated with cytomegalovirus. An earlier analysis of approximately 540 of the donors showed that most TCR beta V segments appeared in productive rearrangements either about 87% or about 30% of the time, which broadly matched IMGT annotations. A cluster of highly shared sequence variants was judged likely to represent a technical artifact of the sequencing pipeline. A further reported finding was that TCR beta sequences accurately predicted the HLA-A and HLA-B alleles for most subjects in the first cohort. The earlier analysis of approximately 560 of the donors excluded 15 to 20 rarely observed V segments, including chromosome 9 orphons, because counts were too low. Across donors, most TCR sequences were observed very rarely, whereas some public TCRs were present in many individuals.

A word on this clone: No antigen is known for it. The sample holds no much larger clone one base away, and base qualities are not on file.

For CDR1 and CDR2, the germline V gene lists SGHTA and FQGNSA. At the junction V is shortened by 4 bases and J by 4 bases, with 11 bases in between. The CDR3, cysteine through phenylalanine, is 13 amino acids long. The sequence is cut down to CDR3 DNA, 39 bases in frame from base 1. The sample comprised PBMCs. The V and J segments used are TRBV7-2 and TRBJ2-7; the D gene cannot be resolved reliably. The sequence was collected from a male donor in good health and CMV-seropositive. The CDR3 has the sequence CASSWSPEYEQYF. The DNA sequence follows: TGTGCCAGCAGCTGGAGCCCTGAGTACGAGCAGTACTTC.